The entry that follows covers one TCR beta chain sequence. Both CD4+ and CD8+ T cells were negatively isolated, and TEMRA cells underwent FACS enrichment. The RNA, roughly 0.45 to 1 ug, was put through reverse transcription using random hexamers. Amplification of TCR beta CDR3 by immunoSEQ multiplex PCR spanned 54 Vbeta and 13 Jbeta. In TCRdb, the immunoSEQ multiplex PCR reads were re-called with MiXCR into one record per CDR3 protein. The repertoire has about 140,000 distinct CDR3 sequences, over 90% of them found once; the top ten carry more than 0.14%. CDR1 and CDR2 from the germline V gene are KGHSY and FQNENV. This CDR3 spans 18 amino acids. The germline V and J ends were trimmed by 2 bases and 0 bases, with 17 bases remaining between them. The data derive from a study of CD8 T cells in Susac syndrome.

This TCR derives from a human donor with Susac syndrome. Material for sequencing was CD4+ T cells from PBMCs. The chain couples TRBV16 to TRBJ1-5; TRBD1 might be the D (6 bases). CDR3 loop: CASSQRHGGWDSNQPQHF. In DNA, the CDR3 is TGTGCCAGCAGCCAACGACATGGGGGCTGGGATAGCAATCAGCCCCAGCATTTT. The full variable domain, its missing parts supplied by reference TRBV16 and TRBJ1-5, is GEEVAQTPKHLVRGEGQKAKLYCAPIKGHSYVFWYQQVLKNEFKFLISFQNENVFDETGMPKERFSAKCLPNSPCSLEIQATKLEDSAVYFCASSQRHGGWDSNQPQHFGDGTRLSIL.